Shown below are 9 T cell receptor beta chains from a single sample sequenced in a study of T cell repertoires in cytomegalovirus infection. These TCRs' antigens remain unknown. Each CDR3 protein is one row after TCRdb ran MiXCR on the reads. The repertoire consists of about 470,000 distinct CDR3 sequences, with roughly 46% occurring once and the leading ten covering roughly two fifths. This specimen consisted of cultured PBMCs, obtained from culture after CMV antigen stimulation. The origin of the receptors is a human donor in good health (CMV status not recorded). Some clones in this sample may be carry-over from other donors' samples.

The rearrangement joins TRBV12-3 or TRBV12-4 to TRBJ2-7; 9 positions agree with TRBD1. V was pared by 5 bases and J by 5 bases, with 4 bases of the junction left unmatched. The CDR3 contains 13 residues. Here the CDR3 reads CASSPGQGNEQYF. The CDR3 DNA sequence: TGTGCCAGCAGTCCGGGACAGGGAAACGAGCAGTACTTC.

This chain links TRBV7-2 with TRBJ2-5, with 10 bases matching TRBD2. Trimming at V came to 1 base and at J to 5 bases, leaving 7 bases not matched to a gene. Germline assignment: CDR1 SGHTA and CDR2 FQGNSA. CDR3 length: 16 residues. DNA for the CDR3: TGTGCCAGCAGCTTAGGAGCGGGAGGGCCATTGGAGACCCAGTACTTC. It encodes CASSLGAGGPLETQYF.

This CDR3 is CASSGLIGTDTQYF. The DNA of the CDR3 is TGTGCCAGCAGCGGATTGATTGGGACAGATACGCAGTATTTT. The chain links TRBV7-2 to TRBJ2-3; D remains ambiguous. Germline V gives CDR1 SGHTA, CDR2 FQGNSA. Trimming stripped 5 bases from V and 3 bases from J, with 12 bases between. The CDR3 runs to 14 residues.

This clonotype has just a few counts. Written as DNA, the CDR3 is TGTGCCAGCATAAGGGGGGAGACTGAAGCTTTCTTT. Amino acids: CASIRGETEAFF. This chain links TRBV11-3 with TRBJ1-1; D possibly corresponds to TRBD1 (6 bases). CDR3 length: 12 amino acids. V shed 7 bases and J shed 5 bases, with 11 bases lying between them. Germline V gene data show CDR1 as SGHNT and CDR2 as YENEEA.

V and J are TRBV15 and TRBJ2-7; possibly TRBD1 for D (6 bases). This CDR3 has 12 residues. Germline assignment: CDR1 LNHNV and CDR2 YYDKDF (reference sequence). V shed 4 bases and J shed 4 bases, with 8 bases lying between them. The CDR3 nucleotides are TGTGCCACCAGCACCACAGGGTACGAGCAGTACTTC. The encoded protein is CATSTTGYEQYF. Full variable domain (outside the CDR3, taken from reference TRBV15 and TRBJ2-7): DAMVIQNPRYQVTQFGKPVTLSCSQTLNHNVMYWYQQKSSQAPKLLFHYYDKDFNNEADTPDNFQSRRPNTSFCFLDIRSPGLGDTAMYLCATSTTGYEQYFGPGTRLTVT.

The chain couples TRBV11-2 to TRBJ1-1; D call uncertain. The CDR3 extends over 14 amino acids. Between the trimmed V and J ends, which lost 2 bases and 6 bases, there was a span of 13 bases. Germline V gives CDR1 SGHAT, CDR2 FQNNGV. The CDR3 region has the DNA TGTGCCAGCAGCTTAAACCCACCCAGGTCTGAAGCTTTCTTT. Translated: CASSLNPPRSEAFF. The complete variable domain, with remaining parts taken from reference TRBV11-2 and TRBJ1-1, reads EAGVAQSPRYKIIEKRQSVAFWCNPISGHATLYWYQQILGQGPKLLIQFQNNGVVDDSQLPKDRFSAERLKGVDSTLKIQPAKLEDSAVYLCASSLNPPRSEAFFGQGTRLTVV.

V and J are TRBV2 and TRBJ2-2; D is perhaps TRBD1 (6 bases). The ends were cut back, 8 bases at V and 0 bases at J, with 10 bases in the middle. The germline CDR1 and CDR2 sequences are SNHLY and FYNNEI. The CDR3 length is 14 residues. The CDR3 nucleotides read TGTGCCAGCCAGGACAGAGCGAACACCGGGGAGCTGTTTTTT. Translating gives CASQDRANTGELFF. Full variable domain (outside the CDR3, taken from reference TRBV2 and TRBJ2-2): EPEVTQTPSHQVTQMGQEVILRCVPISNHLYFYWYRQILGQKVEFLVSFYNNEISEKSEIFDDQFSVERPDGSNFTLKIRSTKLEDSAMYFCASQDRANTGELFFGEGSRLTVL.

This clonotype appeared a few times. The CDR3 spells CASSSPGQGGREQYF. The CDR3 region has the DNA TGTGCCAGCAGCTCCCCGGGACAGGGGGGTCGCGAGCAGTACTTC. The V and J genes are TRBV7-9 and TRBJ2-7; 11 nucleotides match TRBD1. Losses at the gene ends were 4 bases for V and 6 bases for J; bases not matched to a gene: 8. CDR1 SEHNR and CDR2 FQNEAQ come from the germline V gene (reference sequence). CDR3 size: 15 residues.

The chain recombines TRBV5-3 with TRBJ2-3, with D unresolved. TRBV5-3 is sorted into the ORF group, with uncertain function. The CDR3 consists of 16 residues. Trimming removed 8 bases at V and 2 bases at J, with 21 bases between. Here the CDR3 reads CASRPRTDPLTDTQYF. The CDR3 nucleotides read TGTGCCAGCAGACCACGGACGGACCCACTCACAGATACGCAGTATTTT.